This paragraph reports one T cell receptor (beta chain). This record belongs to a study of blood T cell repertoires in COVID-19. Sequencing used immunoSEQ multiplex PCR; TCRdb keeps in-frame clones, though not all of them. The table shows roughly 260,000 clones, with approximately 82% occurring only once. This CDR3 comprises 14 residues. Germline V gene data show CDR1 as MNHEY and CDR2 as SMNVEV (reference sequence). The V gene lost 3 bases and the J gene lost 7 bases, with 16 bases spanning the gap. The V call is TRBV27, the J call TRBJ2-7, with D possibly being TRBD1 (6 bases). Sequencing was done on a sample of peripheral blood. This TCR was recovered from a woman aged 18 to 35 with acute or convalescent COVID-19. The CDR3 region is CASSFSATGPEQYF. CDR3 sequence (DNA): TGTGCCAGCAGTTTCTCAGCGACAGGACCTGAGCAGTACTTC.